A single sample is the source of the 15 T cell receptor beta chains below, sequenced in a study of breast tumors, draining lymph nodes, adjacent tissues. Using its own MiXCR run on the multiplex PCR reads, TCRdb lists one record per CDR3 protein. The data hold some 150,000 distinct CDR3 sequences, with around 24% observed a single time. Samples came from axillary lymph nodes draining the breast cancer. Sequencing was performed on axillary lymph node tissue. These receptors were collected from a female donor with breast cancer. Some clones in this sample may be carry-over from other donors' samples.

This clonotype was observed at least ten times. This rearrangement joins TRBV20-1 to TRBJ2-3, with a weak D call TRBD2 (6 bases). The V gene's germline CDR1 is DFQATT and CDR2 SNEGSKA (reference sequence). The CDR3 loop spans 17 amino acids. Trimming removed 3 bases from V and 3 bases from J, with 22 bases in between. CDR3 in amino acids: CSASSPSAGFGTDTQYF. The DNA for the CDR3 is TGCAGTGCTAGTAGTCCCTCGGCGGGATTTGGAACAGATACGCAGTATTTT.

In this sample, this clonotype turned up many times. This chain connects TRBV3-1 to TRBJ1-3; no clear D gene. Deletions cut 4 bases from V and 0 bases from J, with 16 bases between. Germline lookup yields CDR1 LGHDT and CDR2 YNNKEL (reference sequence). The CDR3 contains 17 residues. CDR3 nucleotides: TGTGCCAGCAGCCCGCGTGGATACGGGAACTCTGGAAACACCATATATTTT. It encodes CASSPRGYGNSGNTIYF.

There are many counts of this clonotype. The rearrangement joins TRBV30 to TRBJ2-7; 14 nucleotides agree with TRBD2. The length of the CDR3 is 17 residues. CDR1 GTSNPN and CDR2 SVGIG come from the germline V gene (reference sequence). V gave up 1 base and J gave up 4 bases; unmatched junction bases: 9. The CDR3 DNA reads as TGTGCCTGGAGTGGCTTTGGGACTAGCGGGAGAAAGTACGAGCAGTACTTC. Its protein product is CAWSGFGTSGRKYEQYF.

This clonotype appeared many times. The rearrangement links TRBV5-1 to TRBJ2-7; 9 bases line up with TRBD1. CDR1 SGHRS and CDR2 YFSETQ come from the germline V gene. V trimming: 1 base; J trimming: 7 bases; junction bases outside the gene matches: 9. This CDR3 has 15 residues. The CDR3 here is CASSLRTGVFGEQYF. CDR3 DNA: TGCGCCAGCAGCTTGAGGACAGGGGTGTTTGGGGAGCAGTACTTC.

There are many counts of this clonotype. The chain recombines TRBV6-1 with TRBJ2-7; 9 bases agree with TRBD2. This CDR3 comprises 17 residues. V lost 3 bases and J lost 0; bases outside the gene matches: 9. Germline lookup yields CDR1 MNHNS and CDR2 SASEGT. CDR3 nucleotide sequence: TGTGCCAGCAGTGAGTTAGCGGGAGAAACGGGCTCCTACGAGCAGTACTTC. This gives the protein CASSELAGETGSYEQYF.

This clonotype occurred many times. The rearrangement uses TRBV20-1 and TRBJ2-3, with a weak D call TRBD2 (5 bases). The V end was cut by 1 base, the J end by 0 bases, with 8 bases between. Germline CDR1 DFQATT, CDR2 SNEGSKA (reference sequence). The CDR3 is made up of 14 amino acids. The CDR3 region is CSARAAASTDTQYF. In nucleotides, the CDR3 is TGCAGTGCTAGAGCAGCGGCAAGCACAGATACGCAGTATTTT.

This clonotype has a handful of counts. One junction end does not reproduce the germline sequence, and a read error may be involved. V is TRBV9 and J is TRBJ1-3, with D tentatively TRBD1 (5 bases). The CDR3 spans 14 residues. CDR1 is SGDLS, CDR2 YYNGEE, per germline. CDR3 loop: CASSGGGSGNAIYF. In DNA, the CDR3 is TGTGCCAGCAGCGGGGGGGGATCGGGAAACGCCATATATTTT.

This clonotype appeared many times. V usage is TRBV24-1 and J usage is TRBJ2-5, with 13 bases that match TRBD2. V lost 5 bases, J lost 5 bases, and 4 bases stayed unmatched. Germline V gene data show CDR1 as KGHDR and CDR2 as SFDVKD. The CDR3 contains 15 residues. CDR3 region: CATSATSGRPETQYF. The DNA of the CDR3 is TGTGCCACCAGTGCGACTAGCGGGAGGCCGGAGACCCAGTACTTC.

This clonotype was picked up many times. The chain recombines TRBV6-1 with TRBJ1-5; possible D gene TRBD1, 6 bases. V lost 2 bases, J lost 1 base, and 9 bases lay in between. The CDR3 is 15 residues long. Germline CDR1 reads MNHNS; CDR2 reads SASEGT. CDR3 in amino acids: CASSESGASNQPQHF. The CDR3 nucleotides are TGTGCCAGCAGTGAATCGGGGGCGAGCAATCAGCCCCAGCATTTT.

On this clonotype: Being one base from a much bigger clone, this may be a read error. The CDR3 reads CASGQGAQRRRGEQFF. CDR3 coding DNA: TGTGCCAGCGGTCAGGGGGCTCAACGGAGGCGAGGTGAGCAGTTCTTC. The chain carries TRBV27 and TRBJ2-1, with 8 bases aligning to TRBD1. The CDR3 has 16 amino acids. Trimming took 8 bases from V and 9 from J; bases not matched to a gene: 18. CDR1 and CDR2 (germline): MNHEY, SMNVEV (reference sequence).

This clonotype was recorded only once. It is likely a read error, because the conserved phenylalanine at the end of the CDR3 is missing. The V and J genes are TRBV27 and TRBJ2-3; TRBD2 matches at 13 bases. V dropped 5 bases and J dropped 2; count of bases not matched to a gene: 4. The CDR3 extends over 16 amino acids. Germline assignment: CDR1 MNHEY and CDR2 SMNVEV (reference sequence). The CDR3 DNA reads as TGTGCCAGCAGTACTAGCGGGAGGGCCCCCACAGATACGCAGTATTAT. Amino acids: CASSTSGRAPTDTQYY.

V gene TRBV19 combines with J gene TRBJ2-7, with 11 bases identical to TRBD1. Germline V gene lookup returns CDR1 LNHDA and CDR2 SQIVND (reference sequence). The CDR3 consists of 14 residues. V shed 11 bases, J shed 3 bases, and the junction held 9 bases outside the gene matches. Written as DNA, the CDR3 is TGTGCCCAGTACCGGACAGGGGGCTTCTACGAGCAGTACTTC. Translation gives CAQYRTGGFYEQYF.

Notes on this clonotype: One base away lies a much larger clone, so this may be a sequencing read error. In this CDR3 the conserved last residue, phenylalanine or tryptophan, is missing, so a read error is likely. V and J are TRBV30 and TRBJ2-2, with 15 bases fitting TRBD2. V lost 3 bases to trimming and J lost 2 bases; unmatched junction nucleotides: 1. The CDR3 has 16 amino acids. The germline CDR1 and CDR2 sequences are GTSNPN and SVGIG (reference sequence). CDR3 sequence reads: CAWRGLAGGNTGELFS. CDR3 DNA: TGTGCCTGGAGGGGACTAGCGGGAGGCAACACCGGGGAGCTGTTTTCT.

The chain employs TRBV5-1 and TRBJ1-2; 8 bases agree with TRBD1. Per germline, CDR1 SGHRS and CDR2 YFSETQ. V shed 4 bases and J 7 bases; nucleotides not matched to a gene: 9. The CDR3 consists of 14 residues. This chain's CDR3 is CASSQDRGRSGYTF. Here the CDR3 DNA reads TGCGCCAGCAGCCAAGACAGGGGTCGGTCTGGCTACACCTTC.

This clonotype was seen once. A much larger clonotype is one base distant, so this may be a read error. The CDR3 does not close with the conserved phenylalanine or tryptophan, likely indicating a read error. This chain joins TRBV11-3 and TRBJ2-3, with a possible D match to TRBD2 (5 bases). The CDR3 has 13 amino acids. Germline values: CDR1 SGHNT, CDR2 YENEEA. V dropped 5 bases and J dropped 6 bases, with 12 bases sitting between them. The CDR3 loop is CASSINSVDTQYS. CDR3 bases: TGTGCCAGCAGCATAAATAGCGTGGATACGCAGTATTCT.